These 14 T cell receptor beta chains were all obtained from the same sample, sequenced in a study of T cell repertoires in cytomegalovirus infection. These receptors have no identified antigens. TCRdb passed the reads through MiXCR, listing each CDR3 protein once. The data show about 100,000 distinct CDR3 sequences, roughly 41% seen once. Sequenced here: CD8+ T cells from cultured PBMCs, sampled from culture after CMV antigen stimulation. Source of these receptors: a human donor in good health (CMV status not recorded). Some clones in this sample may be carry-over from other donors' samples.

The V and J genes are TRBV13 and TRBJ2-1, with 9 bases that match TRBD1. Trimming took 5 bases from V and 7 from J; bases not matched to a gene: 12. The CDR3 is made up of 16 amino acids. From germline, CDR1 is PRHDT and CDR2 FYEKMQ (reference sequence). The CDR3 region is CASSTGQGQSRNEQFF. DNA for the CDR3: TGTGCCAGCAGCACAGGACAGGGGCAGTCTAGGAATGAGCAGTTCTTC.

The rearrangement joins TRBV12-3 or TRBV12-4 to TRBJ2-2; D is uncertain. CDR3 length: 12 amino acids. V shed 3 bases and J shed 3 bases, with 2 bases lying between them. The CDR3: CASSFDTGELFF. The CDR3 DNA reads TGTGCCAGCAGTTTTGACACCGGGGAGCTGTTTTTT.

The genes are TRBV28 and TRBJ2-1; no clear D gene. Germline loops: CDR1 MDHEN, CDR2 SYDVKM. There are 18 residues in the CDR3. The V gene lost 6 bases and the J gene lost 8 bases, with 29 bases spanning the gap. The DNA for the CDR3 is TGTGCCAGCAGACCCGTGGGGAATTTGGCCCTAACTCCCGATGAGCAGTTCTTC. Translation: CASRPVGNLALTPDEQFF.

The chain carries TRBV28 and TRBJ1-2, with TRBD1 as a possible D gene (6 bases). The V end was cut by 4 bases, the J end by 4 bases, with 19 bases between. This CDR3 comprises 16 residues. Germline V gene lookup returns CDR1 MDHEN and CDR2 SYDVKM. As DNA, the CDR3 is TGTGCCAGCAGTTCCCCCAGTGGGGGGCGTGGCTATGGCTACACCTTC. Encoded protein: CASSSPSGGRGYGYTF.

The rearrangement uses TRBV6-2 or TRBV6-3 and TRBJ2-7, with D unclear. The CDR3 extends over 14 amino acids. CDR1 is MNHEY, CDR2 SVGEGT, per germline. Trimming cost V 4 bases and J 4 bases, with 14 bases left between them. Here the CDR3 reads CASSSELQVYEQYF. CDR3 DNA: TGTGCCAGCAGTTCCGAGCTCCAGGTATACGAGCAGTACTTC.

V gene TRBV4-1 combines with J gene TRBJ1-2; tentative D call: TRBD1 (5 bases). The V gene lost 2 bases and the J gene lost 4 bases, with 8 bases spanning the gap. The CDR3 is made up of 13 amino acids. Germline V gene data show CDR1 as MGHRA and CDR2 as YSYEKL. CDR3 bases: TGCGCCAGCAGCCAACGGACAACCTATGGCTACACCTTC. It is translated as CASSQRTTYGYTF.

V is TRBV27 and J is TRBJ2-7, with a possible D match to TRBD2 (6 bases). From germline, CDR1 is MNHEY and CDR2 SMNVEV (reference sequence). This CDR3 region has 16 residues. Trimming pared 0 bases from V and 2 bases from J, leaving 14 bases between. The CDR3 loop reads CASSLSWGGRTYEQYF. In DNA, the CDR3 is TGTGCCAGCAGTTTATCGTGGGGAGGAAGAACCTACGAGCAGTACTTC.

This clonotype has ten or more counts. DNA for the CDR3: TGTGCCAGCAGCTTGGAAGACAGGGGCGGGTATGGCTACACCTTC. Amino acids: CASSLEDRGGYGYTF. The chain uses TRBV5-5 and TRBJ1-2; TRBD1 matches at 8 bases. V lost 0 bases, J lost 5 bases, and 6 bases stayed unmatched. Germline CDR1 and CDR2: SGHKS and YYEKEE (reference sequence). The CDR3 is 15 residues long.

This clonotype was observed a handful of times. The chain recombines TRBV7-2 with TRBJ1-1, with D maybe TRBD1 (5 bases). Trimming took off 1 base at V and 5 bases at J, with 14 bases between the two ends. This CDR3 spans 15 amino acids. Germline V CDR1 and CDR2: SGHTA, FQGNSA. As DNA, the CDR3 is TGTGCCAGCAGCTTAGAGGCCAACCCAGGGACTGAAGCTTTCTTT. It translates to CASSLEANPGTEAFF.

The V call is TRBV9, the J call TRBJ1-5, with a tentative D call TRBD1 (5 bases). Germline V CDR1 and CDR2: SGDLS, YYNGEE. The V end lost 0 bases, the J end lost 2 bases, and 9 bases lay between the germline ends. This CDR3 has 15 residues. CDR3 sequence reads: CASSVEGRRNQPQHF. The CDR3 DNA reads TGTGCCAGCAGCGTAGAGGGACGCCGCAATCAGCCCCAGCATTTT.

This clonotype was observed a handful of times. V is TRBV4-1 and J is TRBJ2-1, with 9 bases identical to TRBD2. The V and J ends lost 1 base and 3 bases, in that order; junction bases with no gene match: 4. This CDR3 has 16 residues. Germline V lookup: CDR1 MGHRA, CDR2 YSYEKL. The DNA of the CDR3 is TGCGCCAGCAGCCAAGGTCCTAGCGGGGACTACAATGAGCAGTTCTTC. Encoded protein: CASSQGPSGDYNEQFF.

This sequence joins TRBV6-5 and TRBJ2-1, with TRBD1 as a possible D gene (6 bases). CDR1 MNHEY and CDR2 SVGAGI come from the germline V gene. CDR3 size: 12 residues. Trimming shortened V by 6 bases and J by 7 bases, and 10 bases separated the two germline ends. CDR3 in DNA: TGTGCCAGCAGCAACAGGGAAAATGAGCAGTTCTTC. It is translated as CASSNRENEQFF.

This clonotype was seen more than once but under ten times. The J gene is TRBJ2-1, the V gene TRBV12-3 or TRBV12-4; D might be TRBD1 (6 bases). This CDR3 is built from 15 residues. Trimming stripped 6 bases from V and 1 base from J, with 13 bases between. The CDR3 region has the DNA TGTGCCAGCAGCGCCGGGACATTATCCTACAATGAGCAGTTCTTC. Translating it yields CASSAGTLSYNEQFF.

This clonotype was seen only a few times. The CDR3 coding sequence is TGCGCCAGCAGCCCGACAGGGTTGGTGGACGAGCAGTACTTC. Translating it yields CASSPTGLVDEQYF. The chain links TRBV4-1 to TRBJ2-7; 7 bases are a match to TRBD1. This CDR3 spans 14 amino acids. Germline CDR1 and CDR2: MGHRA and YSYEKL. Germline trimming cut 4 bases from V and 5 bases from J; bases unmatched to any gene: 8.